This passage covers 28 T cell receptor beta chains from one sample sequenced in a study of early T cells in non-severe SARS-CoV-2 infection (dated by TCRdb to 2020 to 2022). The library was obtained by 5' RACE. Data came from a NextSeq 500. Using fastp trimming at Q25 and MiXCR clonotype assembly, TCRdb reanalyzed the public sequencing data and kept in-frame beta chains. Here each entry gathers all rows of one CDR3 protein and keeps the most common genes and DNA. The sample records some 48,000 distinct CDR3 sequences, 3.5% to 5% of which are singletons. The ten biggest clones cover 5% to 6.5% of the sample. The source material was whole blood. The receptors originated from an adult who was a healthcare worker with PCR-confirmed SARS-CoV-2 infection or an uninfected control (not recorded which).

This clonotype has at least ten counts. This chain connects TRBV6-5 to TRBJ2-1; D may correspond to TRBD1 or TRBD2 (6 bases each). V lost 4 bases and J lost 7, with 17 bases in between. The germline gives CDR1 MNHEY, CDR2 SVGAGI. The CDR3 is 15 amino acids. The CDR3 reads CASSFWGARRNEQFF. The CDR3 DNA reads as TGTGCCAGCAGTTTCTGGGGGGCACGACGGAATGAGCAGTTCTTC.

This clonotype was found many times. The CDR3 DNA follows: TGTGCCAGCTCACCCTCCGACAGGGGTGAAGCTTTCTTT. Amino acids: CASSPSDRGEAFF. The chain carries TRBV18 and TRBJ1-1; TRBD1 matches 8 bases. The CDR3 contains 13 residues. V lost 3 bases, J lost 7 bases, and 4 bases stayed unmatched. Germline CDR1 reads KGHSH; CDR2 reads LQKENI.

A few counts support this clonotype. The chain is built from TRBV18 and TRBJ2-3, with TRBD2 identical over 8 bases. This CDR3 comprises 14 residues. Germline V gene sequence: CDR1 KGHSH, CDR2 LQKENI. The J segment lost 4 bases and the V segment lost 3 bases, leaving 3 bases of the junction unmatched. CDR3 DNA: TGTGCCAGCTCACCGAGCGGGAGACCAGATACGCAGTATTTT. Its protein is CASSPSGRPDTQYF.

This clonotype turned up a few times. The chain carries TRBV19 and TRBJ2-3, with D unresolved. Trimming shortened V by 6 bases and J by 2 bases, and 12 bases separated the two germline ends. The CDR3 extends over 14 amino acids. Germline V gene sequence: CDR1 LNHDA, CDR2 SQIVND (reference sequence). CDR3: CASSLRTHTDTQYF. As DNA, the CDR3 is TGTGCCAGTAGCCTTCGGACCCACACAGATACGCAGTATTTT.

The rearrangement uses TRBV19 and TRBJ2-2; a weak D match, TRBD2 (7 bases). Trimming removed 7 bases at V and 8 bases at J, with 20 bases between. The CDR3 has 15 amino acids. Germline V gene data show CDR1 as LNHDA and CDR2 as SQIVND (reference sequence). CDR3 region: CASKAQGGYAGELFF. The CDR3 coding sequence is TGTGCCAGTAAGGCACAGGGAGGGTATGCGGGGGAGCTGTTTTTT.

This clonotype was seen only a few times. The rearrangement links TRBV25-1 to TRBJ1-1; weak D call: TRBD1 (5 bases). The CDR3 has 13 residues. The germline CDR1 and CDR2 sequences are MGHDK and SYGVNS. Trimming took off 0 bases at V and 5 bases at J, with 7 bases between the two ends. The CDR3 DNA reads as TGTGCCAGCAGTGAATATTGGGGGACTGAAGCTTTCTTT. Protein: CASSEYWGTEAFF.

V and J are TRBV7-3 and TRBJ2-7, with D tentatively TRBD1 (5 bases). This CDR3 region has 14 residues. Germline CDR1 and CDR2: SGHTA and FQGTGA. The V end lost 3 bases, the J end lost 1 base, and 10 bases lay between the germline ends. CDR3 DNA: TGTGCCAGCAGCTTCGCCCAGGGATCCTACGAGCAGTACTTC. As protein: CASSFAQGSYEQYF.

Many counts were recorded for this clonotype. The V gene is TRBV10-3, the J gene TRBJ2-5; 7 bases map to TRBD1. The trim removed 5 bases at V and 1 base at J, leaving 1 base unmatched. The CDR3 has 13 amino acids. Germline V gives CDR1 ENHRY, CDR2 SYGVKD. DNA of the CDR3: TGTGCCATCAGTCGGGACAGCCAAGAGACCCAGTACTTC. Translation: CAISRDSQETQYF.

This clonotype turned up a few times. The chain combines TRBV4-1 with TRBJ2-1; D is unresolved. Germline CDR1 reads MGHRA; CDR2 reads YSYEKL. The CDR3 has 16 amino acids. V was shortened by 1 base and J by 0 bases, with 10 bases between the two germline ends. CDR3 region: CASSQGPQSSYNEQFF. The CDR3 DNA reads as TGCGCCAGCAGCCAAGGTCCACAGAGCTCCTACAATGAGCAGTTCTTC.

This clonotype has at least ten counts. The chain combines TRBV5-1 with TRBJ1-1; tentatively, D is TRBD1 (6 bases). CDR3 length: 16 amino acids. Germline V gene lookup returns CDR1 SGHRS and CDR2 YFSETQ. Between the trimmed V and J ends, which lost 0 bases and 5 bases, there was a span of 17 bases. The CDR3 protein is CASSLENPGAGTEAFF. The CDR3 DNA reads TGCGCCAGCAGCTTGGAAAATCCAGGGGCAGGGACTGAAGCTTTCTTT.

This clonotype has at least ten counts. This chain joins TRBV3-1 and TRBJ1-6, with 9 bases lining up with TRBD1. This CDR3 is 15 amino acids long. Losses at the gene ends were 6 bases for V and 7 bases for J; bases not matched to a gene: 7. The germline CDR1 and CDR2 sequences are LGHDT and YNNKEL (reference sequence). CDR3 protein: CASSVQGARNSPLHF. The CDR3 nucleotides are TGTGCCAGCAGTGTACAGGGGGCGCGGAATTCACCCCTCCACTTT.

This clonotype was seen repeatedly, ten times or more. The CDR3 DNA reads as TGCAGTGCTGGGACAGGTCTCGGCACTGAAGCTTTCTTT. It codes for CSAGTGLGTEAFF. This chain uses TRBV20-1 with TRBJ1-1, with 8 bases aligning to TRBD1. The CDR3 totals 13 residues. J was trimmed by 4 bases and V by 5 bases; bases with no gene match: 6. The germline CDR1 and CDR2 sequences are DFQATT and SNEGSKA (reference sequence).

This clonotype was seen more than once but under ten times. The chain combines TRBV5-1 with TRBJ2-1; D may match TRBD1 or TRBD2 (6 bases each). CDR1 and CDR2 from the germline V gene are SGHRS and YFSETQ. The CDR3 has 15 amino acids. The V end was cut by 4 bases, the J end by 4 bases, with 15 bases between. CDR3 coding DNA: TGCGCCAGCAGCCCGGACAGTGGGACTTACAATGAGCAGTTCTTC. It yields the protein CASSPDSGTYNEQFF.

This clonotype appeared many times. This chain uses TRBV19 with TRBJ2-1, with unresolved D. The CDR3 is made up of 14 amino acids. Germline CDR1 reads LNHDA; CDR2 reads SQIVND (reference sequence). V dropped 6 bases and J dropped 4 bases, with 13 bases sitting between them. In DNA, the CDR3 is TGTGCCAGTAGCACCCCTGGGGAATACAATGAGCAGTTCTTC. Amino acids: CASSTPGEYNEQFF.

This clonotype showed up just once. A much larger clone differs from this one at a single base, so this may be a read error. This rearrangement joins TRBV29-1 to TRBJ1-1, with D unresolved. Trimming pared 7 bases from V and 4 bases from J, leaving 10 bases between. Looked up from germline, CDR1 is SQVTM and CDR2 is ANQGSEA. The CDR3 consists of 11 residues. DNA of the CDR3: TGCAGCGCCCGGTCTATCACTGAAGCTTTCTTT. Its protein is CSARSITEAFF.

This clonotype appeared many times. The V and J genes are TRBV6-5 and TRBJ2-3; TRBD2 aligns across 12 bases. Unmatched junction bases numbered 18, after V lost 7 bases and J lost 4 bases. The CDR3 is made up of 19 amino acids. Germline lookup yields CDR1 MNHEY and CDR2 SVGAGI. The CDR3 loop is CASTTGLAGGPLRADTQYF. In DNA, the CDR3 is TGTGCCAGCACCACGGGGCTAGCGGGAGGGCCTTTACGGGCAGATACGCAGTATTTT.

This clonotype has a count of ten or more. V and J are TRBV7-9 and TRBJ2-1; 8 positions match TRBD2. The V and J ends lost 8 bases and 8 bases, in that order; junction bases with no gene match: 5. The CDR3 consists of 12 residues. From germline, CDR1 is SEHNR and CDR2 FQNEAQ (reference sequence). CDR3 in amino acids: CASHLGGDEQFF. CDR3 in DNA: TGTGCCAGCCACCTCGGGGGGGATGAGCAGTTCTTC.

This clonotype came up many times. V and J are TRBV20-1 and TRBJ2-2; tentatively, D is TRBD2 (6 bases). V was clipped by 0 bases and J by 6 bases, with 20 bases between them. CDR3 length: 17 amino acids. Germline V lookup: CDR1 DFQATT, CDR2 SNEGSKA (reference sequence). In nucleotides, the CDR3 is TGCAGTGCTAGAGATCATGTGGGACTGGAGGATGCCGGGGAGCTGTTTTTT. Its translation: CSARDHVGLEDAGELFF.

V and J are TRBV5-1 and TRBJ2-1; 8 bases line up with TRBD1. Germline V gene lookup returns CDR1 SGHRS and CDR2 YFSETQ. The CDR3 runs 13 residues. V was clipped by 3 bases and J by 7 bases; unmatched bases: 3. The CDR3 bases are TGCGCCAGCAGCTCCCGGACAGGGAATGAGCAGTTCTTC. Protein sequence: CASSSRTGNEQFF. The entire variable domain, with the rest obtained from reference TRBV5-1 and TRBJ2-1, is as follows: KAGVTQTPRYLIKTRGQQVTLSCSPISGHRSVSWYQQTPGQGLQFLFEYFSETQRNKGNFPGRFSGRQFSNSRSEMNVSTLELGDSALYLCASSSRTGNEQFFGPGTRLTVL.

The chain links TRBV19 to TRBJ2-1, with 7 positions matching TRBD2. CDR3 length equals 14 residues. Per germline, CDR1 LNHDA and CDR2 SQIVND (reference sequence). The V gene end was trimmed by 6 bases and the J gene end by 5 bases; junction bases not matched to a gene: 7. CDR3 DNA sequence: TGTGCCAGTAGACCAGTGGGAGGGAACAATGAGCAGTTCTTC. The encoded protein is CASRPVGGNNEQFF.

This clonotype has at least ten counts. V gene TRBV14 combines with J gene TRBJ2-3; D is perhaps TRBD2 (6 bases). The V gene's germline CDR1 is SGHDN and CDR2 FVKESK. Trimming took 1 base from V and 4 from J, leaving 9 bases between them. There are 14 residues in the CDR3. The DNA for the CDR3 is TGTGCCAGCAGCCAAGGACTAGTACCAGATACGCAGTATTTT. It yields the protein CASSQGLVPDTQYF.

This clonotype occurred many times. J is TRBJ2-3 and V is TRBV3-1; D is unclear. Germline V lookup: CDR1 LGHDT, CDR2 YNNKEL (reference sequence). V lost 4 bases and J 2 bases, leaving 19 bases between the germline ends. The CDR3 contains 17 residues. CDR3 region: CASSPSYGQLLTDTQYF. CDR3 in DNA: TGTGCCAGCAGCCCCTCCTACGGGCAGCTTCTCACAGATACGCAGTATTTT.

In this sample, this clonotype turned up many times. The chain couples TRBV14 to TRBJ1-2, with D possibly being TRBD1 (6 bases). The CDR3 contains 16 residues. CDR1 and CDR2 from the germline V gene are SGHDN and FVKESK. The V and J ends lost 3 bases and 0 bases respectively, with 14 bases between them. The CDR3 sequence: CASSQGWTDSNYGYTF. In DNA form, the CDR3 reads TGTGCCAGCAGCCAGGGTTGGACAGACTCTAACTATGGCTACACCTTC.

This clonotype came up many times. The chain links TRBV3-1 to TRBJ2-2; D remains ambiguous. Trimming shortened V by 11 bases and J by 6 bases, and 10 bases separated the two germline ends. The CDR3 has 11 amino acids. Germline CDR1 is LGHDT and CDR2 is YNNKEL (reference sequence). The CDR3 coding sequence is TGTGCCGCTCGAGGCCCCGGGGAGCTGTTTTTT. This gives the protein CAARGPGELFF.

There are many counts of this clonotype. This rearrangement joins TRBV29-1 to TRBJ1-1; D ambiguous. The V end lost 3 bases, the J end lost 11 bases, and 13 bases lay between the germline ends. Germline V CDR1 and CDR2: SQVTM, ANQGSEA. This CDR3 contains 11 residues. The CDR3 DNA reads as TGCAGCGTTGAGGCCAATGCGGATGCTTTCTTT. The encoded protein is CSVEANADAFF.

This clonotype came up many times. The gene calls are TRBV7-9 and TRBJ1-5; no reliable D call. The CDR3 extends over 14 amino acids. Looked up from germline, CDR1 is SEHNR and CDR2 is FQNEAQ (reference sequence). The V and J ends lost 1 base and 3 bases respectively, with 7 bases between them. In DNA, the CDR3 is TGTGCCAGCAGCTTAGGAGGCGACAATCAGCCCCAGCATTTT. Amino acids: CASSLGGDNQPQHF.

This clonotype was seen only a few times. The gene calls are TRBV7-2 and TRBJ2-7, with 12 bases aligning to TRBD1. Germline V lookup: CDR1 SGHTA, CDR2 FQGNSA. The junction had 6 bases not matched to a gene; V was cut back by 1 base and J by 5 bases. The CDR3 covers 16 residues. The CDR3 bases are TGTGCCAGCAGCTTAGGGGACAGGGGGCGTGCCCACGAGCAGTACTTC. This codes for CASSLGDRGRAHEQYF.

This clonotype was seen ten or more times. J is TRBJ2-3 and V is TRBV3-1; 7 bases are shared with TRBD1. The ends lost 0 bases at V and 2 bases at J; junction bases unmatched: 5. The CDR3 covers 16 residues. The germline V gene has CDR1 LGHDT and CDR2 YNNKEL (reference sequence). For the CDR3, the DNA is TGTGCCAGCAGCCAAGACCGACAGGGATCCACAGATACGCAGTATTTT. This encodes CASSQDRQGSTDTQYF.